Sequencing of this T cell receptor beta chain was carried out in a study of T cells in Graves' hyperthyroidism and ophthalmopathy. V gave up 8 bases and J gave up 2 bases, with 15 bases separating them. CDR3 size: 14 residues. Germline V gene data show CDR1 as MNHEY and CDR2 as SMNVEV (reference sequence). Amplified TCR beta CDR3 regions derived from RNA transcripts. The HTBI set primed first-round TCR CDR3 RT-PCR. TCRdb processed the multiplex PCR reads anew with MiXCR; each CDR3 protein has one entry. The repertoire holds some 550,000 distinct CDR3 sequences, with 20% to 25% as singletons. This clonotype appeared many times. The antigen remains undetermined. Study results and caveats: Onset of ophthalmopathy came a median 6.5 months after the model predicted it. Appearing also in blood were most of the thyroid clonotypes expanded above 0.001.

The rearrangement joins TRBV27 to TRBJ1-2; D not resolved. The sequence was obtained from a man aged 18-30 years with Graves' hyperthyroidism. The sequenced sample was blood. The CDR3 DNA reads as TGTGCCAGCCCCCAGCTCCCAGCCAACTATGGCTACACCTTC. Its translation: CASPQLPANYGYTF.